The 8 T cell receptor beta chains in this list originate from one sample, sequenced in a study of regulatory T cells in long-lasting Graves disease. To make TCR beta libraries, researchers used iRepertoire HTBI primers and Arm-PCR of CDR3 regions. TCRdb re-analysed the multiplex PCR reads in MiXCR, keeping a single row per CDR3 protein. The table includes 310,000 or so distinct CDR3 sequences, around a fifth detected once. Time point described: persistent/refractory GD, antithyroid drugs over 5 years with positive TRAb. RNA from PBMCs was the source of the TCR library. The sample in question was peripheral blood mononuclear cells (PBMCs), obtained when the disease was refractory, from a patient treated with antithyroid drugs. The receptors originated from a female donor with Graves disease.

The rearrangement uses TRBV20-1 and TRBJ2-7; maybe TRBD1 (5 bases). Germline CDR1 reads DFQATT; CDR2 reads SNEGSKA (reference sequence). This CDR3 is 15 amino acids long. Trimming pared 5 bases from V and 2 bases from J, leaving 19 bases between. CDR3 sequence reads: CSAGLAGLRAYEQYF. CDR3 DNA sequence: TGCAGTGCTGGATTAGCAGGGCTTCGAGCCTACGAGCAGTACTTC.

Comment on this clonotype: Given a far larger clone just one base away, this is likely a sequencing read error. Here the CDR3 DNA reads TGTGCCAGCAGCTTAAGCAGGGAGGGGACCCAGTACTTC. This codes for CASSLSREGTQYF. V gene TRBV7-8 combines with J gene TRBJ2-5, with TRBD2 identical over 7 bases. J lost 7 bases, V lost 2 bases, and 4 bases had no gene match. CDR1 and CDR2 (germline): SGHVS, FQNEAQ. CDR3 size: 13 residues.

This sequence joins TRBV30 and TRBJ2-1; D is uncertain. Germline V gives CDR1 GTSNPN, CDR2 SVGIG (reference sequence). Trimming left V 3 bases short and J 5 bases short, with 11 bases between. The CDR3 runs 13 residues. The CDR3 DNA sequence: TGTGCCTGGAGCAACACCTTTGACAATGAGCAGTTCTTC. Translation gives CAWSNTFDNEQFF. The full variable domain, with the rest looked up from reference TRBV30 and TRBJ2-1, is SQTIHQWPATLVQPVGSPLSLECTVEGTSNPNLYWYRQAAGRGLQLLFYSVGIGQISSEVPQNLSASRPQDRQFILSSKKLLLSDSGFYLCAWSNTFDNEQFFGPGTRLTVL.

In its sample, this clonotype was seen many times. V and J are TRBV4-2 and TRBJ2-2, with 7 bases matching TRBD2. The germline CDR1 and CDR2 sequences are LGHNA and YNFKEQ. The CDR3 is 18 residues long. Trimming took 7 bases from V and 0 from J; bases not matched to a gene: 14. The CDR3: CASTTVDGTISNTGELFF. The DNA of the CDR3 is TGTGCCAGCACCACAGTCGACGGGACTATCTCGAACACCGGGGAGCTGTTTTTT.

This clonotype was observed many times. V gene TRBV5-1 combines with J gene TRBJ1-1, with D possibly TRBD1 on 6 matching bases. Germline CDR1 SGHRS, CDR2 YFSETQ. V was cut by 4 bases and J by 1 base, with 11 bases left in between. CDR3 length equals 14 residues. The CDR3 region is CASSTSDRNTEAFF. CDR3 DNA sequence: TGCGCCAGCAGCACCTCGGACAGGAACACTGAAGCTTTCTTT.

Of note for this clonotype: Because it lacks the conserved phenylalanine or tryptophan at the end, this CDR3 is likely a read error. The chain has TRBV5-5 and TRBJ2-2, with TRBD2 matching over 8 bases. The CDR3 runs to 18 residues. Germline values: CDR1 SGHKS, CDR2 YYEKEE (reference sequence). Trimming at V came to 3 bases and at J to 4 bases, leaving 14 bases not matched to a gene. The CDR3 region is CASSSRLASSGGTGELFS. The DNA for the CDR3 is TGTGCCAGCAGCTCGAGACTAGCGAGCTCCGGGGGCACCGGGGAGCTGTTTTCT.

The rearrangement joins TRBV4-1 to TRBJ2-1; D is unresolved. This CDR3 is built from 13 residues. The germline CDR1 and CDR2 sequences are MGHRA and YSYEKL. Between the trimmed V and J ends, which lost 1 base and 10 bases, there was a span of 11 bases. The CDR3 DNA follows: TGCGCCAGCAGCCAAGGAGGCCGGGCGGAGCAGTTCTTC. Amino acids: CASSQGGRAEQFF.

The chain is built from TRBV19 and TRBJ1-1; D gene unclear. The V gene's germline CDR1 is LNHDA and CDR2 SQIVND (reference sequence). The length of the CDR3 is 16 residues. Trimming took off 5 bases at V and 0 bases at J, with 16 bases between the two ends. CDR3 sequence: CASSPYTVPLNTEAFF. DNA for the CDR3: TGTGCCAGTAGTCCTTACACAGTACCTCTGAACACTGAAGCTTTCTTT.